This T cell receptor (beta chain) originates from a study of T cell responses to AZD1222 COVID-19 vaccine. Study-wide results and caveats: Regions left unmutated in variants are reportedly the target of nearly half of spike-specific TCRs.

On this clone itself: No antigen is known for it.

The data were produced by immunoSEQ multiplex PCR, yet TCRdb's version contains in-frame clones alone and is incomplete. The data contain approximately 130,000 clones, about 90% of them seen just once; the ten biggest clones take up more than 4.5%. Germline CDR1 and CDR2: DFQATT and SNEGSKA (reference sequence). The CDR3 has 11 amino acids. V lost 3 bases, J lost 3 bases, and 3 bases lay in between. This specimen consisted of peripheral blood, obtained on day 0 of AZD1222 vaccination. This TCR derives from an adult in good health. The V call is TRBV20-1, the J call TRBJ2-1; D gene ambiguous. CDR3 bases: TGCAGTGCTAGGAACTACAATGAGCAGTTCTTC. Protein sequence: CSARNYNEQFF.